This T cell receptor beta chain came from a study of patients and donors after allogeneic stem cell transplantation. Via MiXCR, TCRdb re-called the RT-PCR reads, giving one row per CDR3 protein. The sample lists 200,000 to 250,000 distinct CDR3 sequences; 14% were seen once. This CDR3 comprises 14 residues. Germline V lookup: CDR1 SGHRS, CDR2 YFSETQ. J was trimmed by 5 bases and V by 1 base; bases with no gene match: 6. Material: blood, either unsorted or a sorted T cell fraction (not recorded which). This TCR derives from a human donor who was either an allogeneic HSCT recipient or a stem cell or donor lymphocyte infusion donor (not recorded which). It is not recorded whose cells these are; they may come from a transplant donor. The chain employs TRBV5-1 and TRBJ2-7; 7 bases align to TRBD1. CDR3 in DNA: TGCGCCAGCAGCTTGACAGGGGTCATTAACGAGCAGTACTTC. Its protein is CASSLTGVINEQYF. The full variable domain, with the rest looked up from reference TRBV5-1 and TRBJ2-7, is KAGVTQTPRYLIKTRGQQVTLSCSPISGHRSVSWYQQTPGQGLQFLFEYFSETQRNKGNFPGRFSGRQFSNSRSEMNVSTLELGDSALYLCASSLTGVINEQYFGPGTRLTVT.